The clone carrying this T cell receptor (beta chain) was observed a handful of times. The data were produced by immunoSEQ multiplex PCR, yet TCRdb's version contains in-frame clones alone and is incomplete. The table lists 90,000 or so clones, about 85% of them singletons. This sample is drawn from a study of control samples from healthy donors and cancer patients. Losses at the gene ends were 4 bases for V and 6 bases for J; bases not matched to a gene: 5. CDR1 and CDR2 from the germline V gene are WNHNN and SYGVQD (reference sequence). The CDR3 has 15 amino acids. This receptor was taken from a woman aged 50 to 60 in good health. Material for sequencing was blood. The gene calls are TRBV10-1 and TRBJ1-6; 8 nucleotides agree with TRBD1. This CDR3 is CASSGDRRVNSPLHF. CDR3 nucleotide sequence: TGCGCCAGCAGTGGGGACAGGCGGGTTAATTCACCCCTCCACTTT.